The 27 T cell receptor beta chains in this list originate from one sample, sequenced in a study of T cell changes during pregnancy in multiple sclerosis. TCRdb keeps only in-frame clones here, not all; method: immunoSEQ multiplex PCR. The sample has around 29,000 clones, more than 85% seen once; the top ten hold roughly 3.7%. The sample consisted of CD4+ T cells from peripheral blood mononuclear cells, taken in the first trimester of pregnancy. These receptors originate from a female donor in good health, enrolled as a control in a pregnancy study.

The V call is TRBV19, the J call TRBJ2-2; D possibly corresponds to TRBD1 (6 bases). There are 14 residues in the CDR3. Germline values: CDR1 LNHDA, CDR2 SQIVND (reference sequence). Trimming took 4 bases from V and 3 from J, leaving 9 bases between them. CDR3 protein: CASSTGTYTGELFF. The CDR3 nucleotides are TGTGCCAGTAGTACAGGGACATACACCGGGGAGCTGTTTTTT.

The chain has TRBV4-1 and TRBJ2-3; 9 bases are shared with TRBD2. Germline-derived CDR1 and CDR2 are MGHRA and YSYEKL. The CDR3 extends over 18 amino acids. Trimming removed 1 base from V and 2 bases from J; junction bases left unmatched: 10. This CDR3 reads CASSQGPARGGNTDTQYF. The CDR3 DNA reads TGCGCCAGCAGCCAAGGGCCTGCGCGGGGGGGAAACACAGATACGCAGTATTTT.

This clone was detected only a few times. The gene calls are TRBV15 and TRBJ2-1, with D unresolved. The CDR3 sequence is 16 residues long. V shed 1 base and J shed 0 bases, with 10 bases lying between them. Germline V CDR1 and CDR2: LNHNV, YYDKDF (reference sequence). CDR3 nucleotide sequence: TGTGCCACCAGCAGAGGGCGGCTAAGCTCCTACAATGAGCAGTTCTTC. The encoded protein is CATSRGRLSSYNEQFF.

The chain recombines TRBV5-1 with TRBJ1-3, with TRBD1 as a possible D gene (6 bases). CDR3 length: 16 residues. The V end was cut by 3 bases, the J end by 0 bases, with 13 bases between. Looked up from germline, CDR1 is SGHRS and CDR2 is YFSETQ. The CDR3 spells CASSYSQGLSGNTIYF. The CDR3 DNA is TGCGCCAGCAGCTATTCTCAGGGGCTCTCTGGAAACACCATATATTTT.

The count of this clone is one. This chain's CDR3 is CASSADRNGGYTF. As DNA, the CDR3 is TGTGCCAGCAGCGCTGACAGAAACGGCGGCTACACCTTC. The chain carries TRBV5-5 and TRBJ1-2; D is perhaps TRBD1 (5 bases). V dropped 4 bases and J dropped 8 bases, with 15 bases sitting between them. This CDR3 is 13 amino acids long. In germline, CDR1 is SGHKS, CDR2 YYEKEE (reference sequence).

This clone has only one observation. J is TRBJ2-7 and V is TRBV9, with D perhaps TRBD2 (6 bases). Trimming pared 10 bases from V and 4 bases from J, leaving 24 bases between. This CDR3 has 15 residues. In germline, CDR1 is SGDLS, CDR2 YYNGEE. The chain's CDR3 is CAGGETGTPKYEQYF. Here the CDR3 DNA reads TGTGCCGGAGGAGAAACCGGGACTCCCAAATACGAGCAGTACTTC.

The rearrangement links TRBV28 to TRBJ2-3; weak D call: TRBD2 (6 bases). Trimming cost V 4 bases and J 1 base, with 21 bases left between them. The CDR3 has 18 residues. Looked up from germline, CDR1 is MDHEN and CDR2 is SYDVKM. In nucleotides, the CDR3 is TGTGCCAGCAGTTCCCCCGGGGGACTTCGGCTGGGCACAGATACGCAGTATTTT. Protein product: CASSSPGGLRLGTDTQYF.

The chain employs TRBV28 and TRBJ1-4; D perhaps matches TRBD1 (5 bases). Germline V gives CDR1 MDHEN, CDR2 SYDVKM. There are 15 residues in the CDR3. Trimming removed 7 bases at V and 7 bases at J, with 19 bases between. The CDR3 loop is CASIHWGGGGEKLFF. The CDR3 region has the DNA TGTGCCAGCATCCATTGGGGAGGCGGGGGTGAAAAACTGTTTTTT.

The chain links TRBV13 to TRBJ2-1; a possible D gene is TRBD2 (6 bases). With 5 bases removed from V and 0 bases from J, the gap between germline ends came to 11 bases. The CDR3 contains 15 residues. Per the germline V gene, CDR1 is PRHDT and CDR2 is FYEKMQ (reference sequence). CDR3: CASSLRDFSYNEQFF. CDR3 sequence (DNA): TGTGCCAGCAGCCTCAGGGACTTCTCCTACAATGAGCAGTTCTTC.

V and J are TRBV11-3 and TRBJ1-1; the match to TRBD1 covers 7 bases. After removal of 1 base from V and 8 bases from J, the junction contained 10 bases not matched to a gene. Looked up from germline, CDR1 is SGHNT and CDR2 is YENEEA. CDR3 size: 15 residues. In DNA form, the CDR3 reads TGTGCCAGCAGCTTAGGAAGGGGGCAAGGAGGGGAAGCTTTCTTT. Translation: CASSLGRGQGGEAFF.

This sequence joins TRBV5-1 and TRBJ1-6; 9 nucleotides align to TRBD1. The CDR3 runs to 15 residues. Germline V gene sequence: CDR1 SGHRS, CDR2 YFSETQ. V lost 4 bases to trimming and J lost 12 bases; unmatched junction nucleotides: 11. DNA of the CDR3: TGCGCCAGCAGCCCTCAACCGGGACAGGGTGGACCCCTCCACTTT. As protein: CASSPQPGQGGPLHF.

The genes are TRBV5-1 and TRBJ1-1; 7 positions agree with TRBD1. The CDR3 loop spans 13 amino acids. Germline CDR1 and CDR2: SGHRS and YFSETQ. The J segment lost 7 bases and the V segment lost 4 bases, leaving 7 bases of the junction unmatched. CDR3: CASSPGQHREAFF. For the CDR3, the DNA is TGCGCCAGCAGCCCGGGACAGCACCGTGAAGCTTTCTTT.

The chain recombines TRBV5-1 with TRBJ1-3; no clear D. The CDR3 sequence is 14 residues long. V lost 0 bases to trimming and J lost 0 bases, with 4 bases between them. Germline values: CDR1 SGHRS, CDR2 YFSETQ. DNA of the CDR3: TGCGCCAGCAGCTTGGCAGGCTCTGGAAACACCATATATTTT. Its protein product is CASSLAGSGNTIYF.

The V and J genes are TRBV27 and TRBJ2-5; D is unresolved. With 10 bases removed from V and 2 bases from J, the gap between germline ends came to 5 bases. CDR1 is MNHEY, CDR2 SMNVEV, per germline (reference sequence). This CDR3 contains 10 residues. CDR3 sequence (DNA): TGTGCCACCCTTCAAGAGACCCAGTACTTC. As protein: CATLQETQYF.

The chain recombines TRBV9 with TRBJ2-5, with 9 bases fitting TRBD2. V was pared by 3 bases and J by 4 bases, with 7 bases of the junction left unmatched. Germline V gene lookup returns CDR1 SGDLS and CDR2 YYNGEE. The CDR3 is made up of 15 amino acids. The CDR3 spells CASSDWRGGRETQYF. The CDR3 bases are TGTGCCAGCAGCGACTGGCGGGGGGGCCGAGAGACCCAGTACTTC.

This CDR3 is CASSLLGAPTGELFF. The CDR3 coding sequence is TGTGCCAGCAGCTTACTGGGGGCGCCCACCGGGGAGCTGTTTTTT. The rearrangement joins TRBV7-2 to TRBJ2-2, with D possibly matching TRBD1 (6 bases). CDR3 length: 15 amino acids. V dropped 2 bases and J dropped 4 bases, with 11 bases sitting between them. Germline V gene sequence: CDR1 SGHTA, CDR2 FQGNSA.

This clone was recorded once. This chain links TRBV19 with TRBJ2-1, with 10 bases fitting TRBD1. The CDR3 is made up of 20 amino acids. CDR1 and CDR2 from the germline V gene are LNHDA and SQIVND (reference sequence). The trim removed 2 bases at V and 7 bases at J, leaving 20 bases unmatched. The CDR3 DNA follows: TGTGCCAGTAGTATAAGGGGGACAGGGGTCTCCGATAGGGGTAATAATGAGCAGTTCTTC. Amino acids: CASSIRGTGVSDRGNNEQFF.

The chain recombines TRBV5-1 with TRBJ2-1; TRBD1 might be the D (5 bases). The germline CDR1 and CDR2 sequences are SGHRS and YFSETQ. V dropped 4 bases and J dropped 4 bases, with 15 bases sitting between them. This CDR3 is 15 amino acids long. CDR3 amino acids: CASSVGAGRYNEQFF. The CDR3 DNA follows: TGCGCCAGCAGCGTTGGGGCCGGACGTTACAATGAGCAGTTCTTC.

The chain combines TRBV28 with TRBJ1-4, with 8 bases identical to TRBD1. The CDR3 covers 14 residues. V dropped 6 bases and J dropped 3; count of bases not matched to a gene: 3. Germline loops: CDR1 MDHEN, CDR2 SYDVKM. This CDR3 reads CASSDRGANEKLFF. The DNA of the CDR3 is TGTGCCAGCAGCGACAGGGGAGCTAATGAAAAACTGTTTTTT.

The CDR3, as DNA: TGCGCCAGCAGCTTGGGGTCTTCGGGACTTTACACCGGGGAGCTGTTTTTT. Protein sequence: CASSLGSSGLYTGELFF. The rearrangement uses TRBV5-1 and TRBJ2-2; possible D gene TRBD2, 6 bases. The CDR3 length is 17 residues. V lost 0 bases to trimming and J lost 3 bases, with 15 bases between them. Germline V lookup: CDR1 SGHRS, CDR2 YFSETQ.

This chain joins TRBV28 and TRBJ1-2, with D unresolved. The CDR3 has 10 amino acids. The V end lost 5 bases, the J end lost 8 bases, and 6 bases lay between the germline ends. Per the germline V gene, CDR1 is MDHEN and CDR2 is SYDVKM. The CDR3 DNA is TGTGCCAGCAGTAATATAGGCTACACCTTC. It specifies CASSNIGYTF.

The rearrangement joins TRBV5-6 to TRBJ1-6, with D unclear. The germline V gene has CDR1 SGHDT and CDR2 YYEEEE. This CDR3 has 15 residues. V lost 4 bases and J 5 bases, leaving 13 bases between the germline ends. The CDR3 sequence is CASSARWADNSPLHF. The CDR3 DNA is TGTGCCAGCAGCGCCAGGTGGGCAGATAATTCACCCCTCCACTTT.

The genes are TRBV7-9 and TRBJ1-2; the D gene is possibly TRBD1 (6 bases). With 3 bases removed from V and 8 bases from J, the gap between germline ends came to 13 bases. The CDR3 loop spans 13 amino acids. Germline V gives CDR1 SEHNR, CDR2 FQNEAQ (reference sequence). The DNA of the CDR3 is TGTGCCAGCAGCTTGACAACAGGGCCCGGCTACACCTTC. Amino acid sequence: CASSLTTGPGYTF. Together with reference TRBV7-9 and TRBJ1-2, the CDR3 gives the full variable domain: DTGVSQNPRHKITKRGQNVTFRCDPISEHNRLYWYRQTLGQGPEFLTYFQNEAQLEKSRLLSDRFSAERPKGSFSTLEIQRTEQGDSAMYLCASSLTTGPGYTFGSGTRLTVV.

The chain couples TRBV5-1 to TRBJ2-2, with D possibly TRBD1 on 5 matching bases. Germline V gene data show CDR1 as SGHRS and CDR2 as YFSETQ. This CDR3 comprises 16 residues. V was cut by 0 bases and J by 6 bases, with 15 bases left in between. The CDR3 loop is CASSLGQYSPAGELFF. CDR3 DNA sequence: TGCGCCAGCAGCTTGGGACAGTACAGTCCGGCCGGGGAGCTGTTTTTT.

This clone was seen once. The V call is TRBV7-9, the J call TRBJ1-2, with TRBD1 matching 8 bases. The trim removed 3 bases at V and 4 bases at J, leaving 10 bases unmatched. The CDR3 loop spans 16 amino acids. Germline V gives CDR1 SEHNR, CDR2 FQNEAQ (reference sequence). DNA for the CDR3: TGTGCCAGCAGCTTTAGTCCGGGACAGGTTATCTATGGCTACACCTTC. It encodes CASSFSPGQVIYGYTF.

The rearrangement uses TRBV11-3 and TRBJ2-1; D is perhaps TRBD2 (6 bases). Trimming took off 1 base at V and 5 bases at J, with 15 bases between the two ends. Germline V gene sequence: CDR1 SGHNT, CDR2 YENEEA. CDR3 length equals 16 residues. The CDR3 loop reads CASSLGGWGGDNEQFF. The CDR3 DNA is TGTGCCAGCAGCTTAGGAGGGTGGGGCGGGGACAATGAGCAGTTCTTC.

This clone appeared a single time. The chain carries TRBV7-9 and TRBJ2-3, with a possible D match to TRBD2 (6 bases). The V end lost 3 bases, the J end lost 6 bases, and 13 bases lay between the germline ends. The CDR3 length is 14 residues. Looked up from germline, CDR1 is SEHNR and CDR2 is FQNEAQ (reference sequence). CDR3 bases: TGTGCCAGCAGCTTTGGAGCGGCGGGGGATACGCAGTATTTT. Protein product: CASSFGAAGDTQYF.